The 10 T cell receptor beta chains listed next were all sequenced from one sample in a study of response to subunit inactivated influenza vaccine. TCRdb recomputed calls from the RT-PCR reads with MiXCR, one row per CDR3 protein. This sample has 560,000 or so distinct CDR3 sequences, with 6.5% to 8% found just once. The specimen comprised PBMCs from blood, sampled less than 30 months after vaccination. These receptors all stem from a man aged 50 to 69 who received an inactivated influenza vaccine.

J is TRBJ2-7 and V is TRBV11-3; TRBD2 might be the D (7 bases). The germline CDR1 and CDR2 sequences are SGHNT and YENEEA. The CDR3 extends over 14 amino acids. Deletions cut 1 base from V and 5 bases from J, with 12 bases between. CDR3 DNA sequence: TGTGCCAGCAGCTTAGCTTCGGGGGGCAACGAGCAGTACTTC. Amino acid sequence: CASSLASGGNEQYF.

In its sample, this clonotype was seen a few times. This chain uses TRBV11-2 with TRBJ2-5; 12 bases map to TRBD2. The CDR3 is made up of 18 amino acids. Losses at the gene ends were 4 bases for V and 5 bases for J; bases not matched to a gene: 14. CDR1 is SGHAT, CDR2 FQNNGV, per germline. CDR3: CASSSGTLAGGQGETQYF. The CDR3 region has the DNA TGTGCCAGCAGCTCCGGTACCCTAGCGGGGGGGCAAGGGGAGACCCAGTACTTC.

The J gene is TRBJ2-2, the V gene TRBV11-3, with D unresolved. In germline, CDR1 is SGHNT, CDR2 YENEEA. The V gene lost 4 bases and the J gene lost 4 bases, with 7 bases spanning the gap. The CDR3 is 13 residues long. CDR3 region: CASSYGPTGELFF. Here the CDR3 DNA reads TGTGCCAGCAGCTACGGCCCCACCGGGGAGCTGTTTTTT. Full variable domain (remainder filled in from reference TRBV11-3 and TRBJ2-2): EAGVVQSPRYKIIEKKQPVAFWCNPISGHNTLYWYLQNLGQGPELLIRYENEEAVDDSQLPKDRFSAERLKGVDSTLKIQPAELGDSAVYLCASSYGPTGELFFGEGSRLTVL.

In its sample, this clonotype was seen a few times. CDR3 in amino acids: CASSFGQTVGRLGGEKLFF. In DNA, the CDR3 is TGTGCCAGCAGTTTCGGGCAAACGGTCGGTCGGTTGGGAGGAGAAAAACTGTTTTTT. The rearrangement joins TRBV27 to TRBJ1-4; D gene unclear. The CDR3 consists of 19 residues. CDR1 and CDR2 from the germline V gene are MNHEY and SMNVEV (reference sequence). Trimming took off 3 bases at V and 8 bases at J, with 28 bases between the two ends.

This clonotype was counted many times. The V and J genes are TRBV20-1 and TRBJ2-2; no reliable D call. Germline values: CDR1 DFQATT, CDR2 SNEGSKA (reference sequence). V gave up 0 bases and J gave up 0 bases, with 26 bases separating them. There are 21 residues in the CDR3. CDR3 sequence: CSARDLSGSRGSRTNTGELFF. The CDR3 DNA follows: TGCAGTGCTAGAGATCTGTCAGGTAGTCGTGGCAGTCGGACGAACACCGGGGAGCTGTTTTTT.

This clonotype occurred a few times. The gene calls are TRBV6-2 or TRBV6-3 and TRBJ1-1; 9 nucleotides match TRBD1. The CDR3 length is 18 residues. The germline CDR1 and CDR2 sequences are MNHEY and SVGEGT. Trimming at V came to 1 base and at J to 5 bases, leaving 14 bases not matched to a gene. CDR3 sequence reads: CASSYLLVVGTGWTEAFF. In nucleotides, the CDR3 is TGTGCCAGCAGTTACTTACTAGTTGTGGGGACAGGGTGGACTGAAGCTTTCTTT.

This clonotype was counted only a few times. Written as DNA, the CDR3 is TGCGCCAGCAGCCTCGGGGACAGCCTCACAGATACGCAGTATTTT. This codes for CASSLGDSLTDTQYF. The gene calls are TRBV5-1 and TRBJ2-3; 7 nucleotides match TRBD1. This CDR3 spans 15 amino acids. The V gene's germline CDR1 is SGHRS and CDR2 YFSETQ. The V gene end was trimmed by 4 bases and the J gene end by 2 bases; junction bases not matched to a gene: 7.

This clonotype has a count of ten or more. This chain connects TRBV7-8 to TRBJ1-1; no clear D gene. Trimming shortened V by 5 bases and J by 5 bases, and 21 bases separated the two germline ends. Germline lookup yields CDR1 SGHVS and CDR2 FQNEAQ. The CDR3 totals 16 residues. CDR3 in DNA: TGTGCCAGCAGCCGTGAGGTGCTAGTCACGGGGACTGAAGCTTTCTTT. Its protein product is CASSREVLVTGTEAFF.

This rearrangement joins TRBV18 to TRBJ2-5; D is uncertain. This CDR3 contains 13 residues. V was trimmed by 8 bases and J by 1 base, leaving 11 bases between them. Germline CDR1 KGHSH, CDR2 LQKENI. The CDR3 loop is CASPSPTQETQYF. As DNA, the CDR3 is TGTGCCAGCCCGAGTCCTACCCAAGAGACCCAGTACTTC.

This clonotype has more than one count but fewer than ten. V gene TRBV7-9 combines with J gene TRBJ2-1; D remains unclear. The CDR3 spans 14 residues. The V end lost 3 bases, the J end lost 3 bases, and 9 bases lay between the germline ends. The germline V gene has CDR1 SEHNR and CDR2 FQNEAQ (reference sequence). CDR3 coding DNA: TGTGCCAGCAGCTTTCCATTGCACTACAATGAGCAGTTCTTC. Translated: CASSFPLHYNEQFF. The full variable domain, its missing parts supplied by reference TRBV7-9 and TRBJ2-1, is DTGVSQNPRHKITKRGQNVTFRCDPISEHNRLYWYRQTLGQGPEFLTYFQNEAQLEKSRLLSDRFSAERPKGSFSTLEIQRTEQGDSAMYLCASSFPLHYNEQFFGPGTRLTVL.